This T cell receptor beta chain was documented in a study of early stage breast cancer tumors. Study-level points and caveats: Compared with adjacent normal breast tissue, tumors showed around 2.5-fold greater T cell density and higher clonality.

About 17-55 mg of tumor tissue was diced per sample. With regard to this clone: Antigen unknown.

Each sample had two DNA replicates, 0.5 ug blood or around 1.4 ug tissue. Some clones are missing from TCRdb's copy, which holds only in-frame ones; the method was immunoSEQ multiplex PCR. Of under 13,000 clones in the sample, more than 60% were seen once. The V gene lost 0 bases and the J gene lost 1 base, with 6 bases spanning the gap. Germline CDR1 is SEHNR and CDR2 is FQNEAQ (reference sequence). There are 14 residues in the CDR3. This clonotype originated in a person aged 70 to 85 with breast cancer. The gene calls are TRBV7-9 and TRBJ1-2; a possible D gene is TRBD1 (5 bases). Sequenced material: breast tumor tissue. This CDR3 is CASSLAQVNYGYTF. The CDR3 nucleotides are TGTGCCAGCAGCTTAGCACAGGTTAACTATGGCTACACCTTC.